One sample yielded the 29 T cell receptor beta chains listed below, sequenced in a study of OX40 agonist ivuxolimab in advanced cancers. Only in-frame clones appear in the TCRdb table, and some are missing; sequencing was by immunoSEQ multiplex PCR. The data show around 12,000 clones, over 80% seen once. This sample comprised CD4+ or CD8+ T cells sorted from blood, obtained in a trial of the OX40 agonist ivuxolimab. The receptors were sampled from an adult with an advanced solid tumor such as melanoma, head and neck, liver or kidney cancer.

V gene TRBV2 combines with J gene TRBJ2-2, with 10 bases lining up with TRBD2. The CDR3 is made up of 17 amino acids. J was trimmed by 3 bases and V by 6 bases; bases with no gene match: 10. Germline V gives CDR1 SNHLY, CDR2 FYNNEI. The CDR3 protein is CASRAKREGHYTGELFF. CDR3 nucleotides: TGTGCCAGCAGGGCCAAGCGGGAGGGCCATTACACCGGGGAGCTGTTTTTT.

The V gene is TRBV16, the J gene TRBJ1-4; no definite D call. Deletions cut 3 bases from V and 5 bases from J, with 4 bases between. This CDR3 has 12 amino acids. Germline V gives CDR1 KGHSY, CDR2 FQNENV. This CDR3 reads CASSQGNEKLFF. Written as DNA, the CDR3 is TGTGCCAGCAGCCAGGGAAATGAAAAACTGTTTTTT.

As regards this clone: Different DNA sequences within this sample yield the same CDR3. V and J are TRBV5-8 and TRBJ2-3; 7 bases line up with TRBD1. The CDR3 covers 15 residues. Germline CDR1 reads SGHTS; CDR2 reads YDEGEE. Losses at the gene ends were 0 bases for V and 2 bases for J; bases not matched to a gene: 3. This CDR3 is CASSLGTGNTDTQYF. The CDR3 DNA reads TGTGCCAGCAGCTTGGGGACAGGAAACACAGATACGCAGTATTTT.

This clone appeared a few times. The chain uses TRBV6-5 and TRBJ1-1; no reliable D call. Germline CDR1 and CDR2: MNHEY and SVGAGI. V shed 3 bases and J shed 1 base, with 6 bases lying between them. This CDR3 spans 13 amino acids. CDR3 protein: CASSYMENTEAFF. The CDR3 nucleotides read TGTGCCAGCAGTTATATGGAGAACACTGAAGCTTTCTTT.

V and J are TRBV7-2 and TRBJ2-1, with 9 bases that match TRBD1. The CDR3 totals 15 residues. CDR1 and CDR2 from the germline V gene are SGHTA and FQGNSA. J lost 4 bases, V lost 6 bases, and 7 bases had no gene match. The CDR3 DNA reads as TGTGCCAGCAGTTCCGGGACAGGGCCTTACAATGAGCAGTTCTTC. It codes for CASSSGTGPYNEQFF.

The J gene is TRBJ2-2, the V gene TRBV2; 9 bases align to TRBD2. This CDR3 spans 18 amino acids. V shed 8 bases and J 7 bases; nucleotides not matched to a gene: 20. CDR1 SNHLY and CDR2 FYNNEI come from the germline V gene. CDR3 nucleotides: TGTGCCAGCTACAGGCCGAGGGTAGCGGGAGAGTACGGCGGGGAGCTGTTTTTT. It encodes CASYRPRVAGEYGGELFF.

V is TRBV27 and J is TRBJ2-7; maybe TRBD1 (7 bases). The CDR3 sequence is 15 residues long. Germline V gene sequence: CDR1 MNHEY, CDR2 SMNVEV (reference sequence). V was pared by 4 bases and J by 4 bases, with 17 bases between. This chain's CDR3 is CASSWARTGGYEQYF. The CDR3 region has the DNA TGTGCCAGCAGTTGGGCCCGGACAGGAGGGTACGAGCAGTACTTC.

With regard to this clone: The junction and the germline gene differ at one end; a read error may be behind it. The sample contains more than one DNA sequence encoding this CDR3. The rearrangement uses TRBV9 and TRBJ2-3; a weak D match, TRBD2 (5 bases). The CDR3 sequence is 12 residues long. Germline values: CDR1 SGDLS, CDR2 YYNGEE. CDR3: CASSVVGDTQYF. CDR3 sequence (DNA): TGTGCCAGTAGCGTAGTTGGGGATACGCAGTATTTT.

In its sample, this clone was seen a few times. The chain recombines TRBV10-3 with TRBJ1-1; D not resolved. From germline, CDR1 is ENHRY and CDR2 SYGVKD. V lost 3 bases, J lost 1 base, and 9 bases lay in between. CDR3 length: 14 amino acids. DNA for the CDR3: TGTGCCATCAGTGACGTGGTGGGGAACACTGAAGCTTTCTTT. Its translation: CAISDVVGNTEAFF.

This clone was detected only once. The chain recombines TRBV6-5 with TRBJ2-7; TRBD1 might be the D (5 bases). The length of the CDR3 is 16 residues. The V gene lost 0 bases and the J gene lost 0 bases, with 12 bases spanning the gap. CDR1 and CDR2 (germline): MNHEY, SVGAGI. DNA for the CDR3: TGTGCCAGCAGTTACTCGGGGCCAGCTCGCTCCTACGAGCAGTACTTC. This sequence encodes CASSYSGPARSYEQYF.

The V gene is TRBV4-2, the J gene TRBJ2-3; the D is unclear. CDR1 and CDR2 from the germline V gene are LGHNA and YNFKEQ. This CDR3 spans 16 amino acids. V lost 1 base and J 1 base, leaving 12 bases between the germline ends. The CDR3 reads CASSQAVPPGTDTQYF. CDR3 nucleotide sequence: TGTGCCAGCAGCCAAGCCGTACCTCCCGGCACAGATACGCAGTATTTT.

V is TRBV9 and J is TRBJ2-5, with D possibly being TRBD2 (5 bases). V gave up 3 bases and J gave up 0 bases, with 15 bases separating them. Germline values: CDR1 SGDLS, CDR2 YYNGEE. CDR3 length: 16 residues. CDR3 sequence: CASSAPLDSYQETQYF. CDR3 DNA sequence: TGTGCCAGCAGCGCCCCCCTGGACTCGTACCAAGAGACCCAGTACTTC.

This chain uses TRBV4-1 with TRBJ2-7, with TRBD2 matching 7 bases. Germline assignment: CDR1 MGHRA and CDR2 YSYEKL. This CDR3 is 16 amino acids long. V dropped 0 bases and J dropped 6; count of bases not matched to a gene: 11. The CDR3 region has the DNA TGCGCCAGCAGCCAAGATCAAGGGGACTACAGCACCGAGCAGTACTTC. It codes for CASSQDQGDYSTEQYF.

The V and J genes are TRBV5-6 and TRBJ1-5; no firm D call. CDR3 length equals 12 residues. The germline V gene encodes CDR1 SGHDT and CDR2 YYEEEE. Trimming left V 3 bases short and J 3 bases short, with 4 bases between. This CDR3 is CASSSYNQPQHF. The DNA for the CDR3 is TGTGCCAGCAGCTCGTACAATCAGCCCCAGCATTTT.

The V gene is TRBV6-6, the J gene TRBJ2-7, with D possibly being TRBD2 (5 bases). Germline V lookup: CDR1 MNHNY, CDR2 SVGAGI (reference sequence). V was shortened by 4 bases and J by 6 bases, with 13 bases between the two germline ends. CDR3 length equals 13 residues. CDR3 DNA sequence: TGTGCCAGCAGTTCGACTGCGGCGGGCGAGCAGTACTTC. It specifies CASSSTAAGEQYF.

The V and J genes are TRBV10-3 and TRBJ2-3, with no clear D. V shed 3 bases and J shed 4 bases, with 2 bases lying between them. Germline V CDR1 and CDR2: ENHRY, SYGVKD. This CDR3 has 11 amino acids. CDR3 loop: CAISDPDTQYF. The CDR3 DNA reads TGTGCCATCAGTGACCCAGATACGCAGTATTTT.

This chain joins TRBV12-2 and TRBJ1-4; the table's D gene call, TRBD1, was not cross checked with the DNA. TRBV12-2 is noted as a pseudogene. This CDR3 comprises 15 residues. This CDR3 reads CASRLVEGAWEKLFF. DNA of the CDR3: TGTGCAAGTCGCTTAGTTGAGGGGGCCTGGGAAAAACTGTTTTTT.

This chain links TRBV7-9 with TRBJ2-1; D may be TRBD2 (6 bases). CDR3 length: 16 amino acids. Germline values: CDR1 SEHNR, CDR2 FQNEAQ (reference sequence). V was shortened by 0 bases and J by 8 bases, with 17 bases between the two germline ends. For the CDR3, the DNA is TGTGCCAGCAGCTTAGCGCCCGGTGGGGGGACCGATGAGCAGTTCTTC. Its protein product is CASSLAPGGGTDEQFF. Together with reference TRBV7-9 and TRBJ2-1, the CDR3 gives the full variable domain: DTGVSQNPRHKITKRGQNVTFRCDPISEHNRLYWYRQTLGQGPEFLTYFQNEAQLEKSRLLSDRFSAERPKGSFSTLEIQRTEQGDSAMYLCASSLAPGGGTDEQFFGPGTRLTVL.

The sample holds a few counts of this clone. The V and J genes are TRBV27 and TRBJ1-1, with D possibly being TRBD1 (6 bases). V gave up 8 bases and J gave up 5 bases, with 9 bases separating them. This CDR3 is 11 amino acids long. CDR1 and CDR2 (germline): MNHEY, SMNVEV (reference sequence). CDR3 amino acids: CASLRGTEAFF. In DNA, the CDR3 is TGTGCCAGCCTCAGGGGTACTGAAGCTTTCTTT.

The chain couples TRBV6-1 to TRBJ2-1; 8 nucleotides line up with TRBD1. There are 14 residues in the CDR3. The germline gives CDR1 MNHNS, CDR2 SASEGT. V trimming: 3 bases; J trimming: 8 bases; junction bases outside the gene matches: 6. DNA of the CDR3: TGTGCCAGCAGTGACCCAGGGGGCGCCGATGAGCAGTTCTTC. Translation gives CASSDPGGADEQFF.

This chain links TRBV10-3 with TRBJ1-1; a weak D match, TRBD1 (6 bases). V was shortened by 8 bases and J by 10 bases, with 14 bases between the two germline ends. CDR1 is ENHRY, CDR2 SYGVKD, per germline. The CDR3 contains 11 residues. As DNA, the CDR3 is TGTGCCATCGAGGGGGGGGGCGTAGCTTTCTTT. Translation gives CAIEGGGVAFF.

For this clone: Sequence at one end of the junction differs from germline and may be a read error. This chain joins TRBV7-7 and TRBJ2-3; D unclear. The CDR3 covers 14 residues. CDR1 and CDR2 (germline): SSHAT, FNYEAQ (reference sequence). The CDR3 here is CASSLSSSTDTQYF. The CDR3 DNA sequence: TGTGCTAGCAGCTTATCGTCTAGCACAGATACGCAGTATTTT.

The chain employs TRBV7-9 and TRBJ2-7, with 7 bases matching TRBD1. V shed 4 bases and J 2 bases; nucleotides not matched to a gene: 5. The CDR3 is made up of 14 amino acids. Germline V gives CDR1 SEHNR, CDR2 FQNEAQ (reference sequence). The CDR3 is CASSSRGQPYEQYF. The CDR3 DNA is TGTGCCAGCAGCTCCAGGGGACAGCCCTACGAGCAGTACTTC.

The chain carries TRBV10-2 and TRBJ2-2, with 10 bases lining up with TRBD2. Germline V gene sequence: CDR1 WSHSY, CDR2 SAAADI. The CDR3 has 15 residues. The V and J ends lost 7 bases and 5 bases, in that order; junction bases with no gene match: 7. The CDR3 coding sequence is TGCGCCAGCAATCTAGCGGGAGTGGGGACCGGGGAGCTGTTTTTT. It codes for CASNLAGVGTGELFF.

This sequence joins TRBV2 and TRBJ2-6; the match to TRBD1 covers 7 bases. Germline loops: CDR1 SNHLY, CDR2 FYNNEI. The CDR3 runs 16 residues. V shed 6 bases, J shed 2 bases, and the junction held 7 bases outside the gene matches. The CDR3 DNA reads TGTGCCAGCAGCGACTTGACAGGGACTGGGGCCAACGTCCTGACTTTC. It translates to CASSDLTGTGANVLTF.

Only one count was recorded for this clone. This sample also contains other DNA sequences that code for the same CDR3. The rearrangement links TRBV6-5 to TRBJ2-1, with D maybe TRBD2 (5 bases). Looked up from germline, CDR1 is MNHEY and CDR2 is SVGAGI. Deletions cut 2 bases from V and 0 bases from J, with 11 bases between. This CDR3 has 16 residues. DNA of the CDR3: TGTGCCAGCAGTTACAGGACTCCTAGCTCCTACAATGAGCAGTTCTTC. Amino acid sequence: CASSYRTPSSYNEQFF.

The chain couples TRBV7-6 to TRBJ2-1; 8 positions match TRBD1. Trimming cost V 5 bases and J 8 bases; bases outside gene matches: 5. The CDR3 contains 13 residues. Germline V gene sequence: CDR1 SGHVS, CDR2 FNYEAQ. Written as DNA, the CDR3 is TGTGCCAGCAGCCCGACAGGGGTCGATGAGCAGTTCTTC. It specifies CASSPTGVDEQFF.

The chain recombines TRBV5-1 with TRBJ2-7; 10 positions match TRBD2. Per germline, CDR1 SGHRS and CDR2 YFSETQ. V was clipped by 2 bases and J by 7 bases; unmatched bases: 6. This CDR3 has 14 amino acids. CDR3 nucleotide sequence: TGCGCCAGCAGCTTAGCGGGAGGGCCGAATGAGCAGTACTTC. Encoded protein: CASSLAGGPNEQYF.

The sample holds one count of this clone. The chain uses TRBV5-5 and TRBJ2-7, with 8 positions matching TRBD1. This CDR3 has 16 residues. J gave up 3 bases and V 4 bases, and 12 bases lay outside the gene matches. CDR1 is SGHKS and CDR2 is YYEKEE in the germline V gene (reference sequence). CDR3 amino acids: CASSQESLGQGYEQYF. The CDR3 DNA sequence: TGTGCCAGCAGCCAAGAGAGCCTAGGACAGGGCTACGAGCAGTACTTC.